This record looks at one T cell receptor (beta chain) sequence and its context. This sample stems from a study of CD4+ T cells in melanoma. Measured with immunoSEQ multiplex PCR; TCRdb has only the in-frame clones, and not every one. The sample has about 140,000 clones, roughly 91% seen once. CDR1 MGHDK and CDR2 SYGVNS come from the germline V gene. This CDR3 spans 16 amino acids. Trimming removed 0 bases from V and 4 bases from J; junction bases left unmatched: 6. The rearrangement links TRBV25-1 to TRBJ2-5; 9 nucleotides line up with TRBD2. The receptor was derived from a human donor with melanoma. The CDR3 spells CASSEYGLAGRETQYF. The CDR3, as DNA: TGTGCCAGCAGTGAATATGGCCTAGCGGGGCGAGAGACCCAGTACTTC. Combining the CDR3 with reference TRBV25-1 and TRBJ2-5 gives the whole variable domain EADIYQTPRYLVIGTGKKITLECSQTMGHDKMYWYQQDPGMELHLIHYSYGVNSTEKGDLSSESTVSRIRTEHFPLTLESARPSHTSQYLCASSEYGLAGRETQYFGPGTRLLVL.